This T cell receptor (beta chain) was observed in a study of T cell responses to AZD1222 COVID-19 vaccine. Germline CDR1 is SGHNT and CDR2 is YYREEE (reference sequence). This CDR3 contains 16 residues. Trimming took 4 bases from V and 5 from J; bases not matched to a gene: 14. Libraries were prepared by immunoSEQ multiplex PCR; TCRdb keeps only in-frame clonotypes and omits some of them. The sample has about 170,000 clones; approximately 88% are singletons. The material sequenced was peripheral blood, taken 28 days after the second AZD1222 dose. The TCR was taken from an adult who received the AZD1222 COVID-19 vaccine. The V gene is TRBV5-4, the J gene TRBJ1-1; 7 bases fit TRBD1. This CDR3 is CASSTYRGDDGTEAFF. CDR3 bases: TGTGCCAGCAGCACCTACAGGGGAGATGACGGTACTGAAGCTTTCTTT.